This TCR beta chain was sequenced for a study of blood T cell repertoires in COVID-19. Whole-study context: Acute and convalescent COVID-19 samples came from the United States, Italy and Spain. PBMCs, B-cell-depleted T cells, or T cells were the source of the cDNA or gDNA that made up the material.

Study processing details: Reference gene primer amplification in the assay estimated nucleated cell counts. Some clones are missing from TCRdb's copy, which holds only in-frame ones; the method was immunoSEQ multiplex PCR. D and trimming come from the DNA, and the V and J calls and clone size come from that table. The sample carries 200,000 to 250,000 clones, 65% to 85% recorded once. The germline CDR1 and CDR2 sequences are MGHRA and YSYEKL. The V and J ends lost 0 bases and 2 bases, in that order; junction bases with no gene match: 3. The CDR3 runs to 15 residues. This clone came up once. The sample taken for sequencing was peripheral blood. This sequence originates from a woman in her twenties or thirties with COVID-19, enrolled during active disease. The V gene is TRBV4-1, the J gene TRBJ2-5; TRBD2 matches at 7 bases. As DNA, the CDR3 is TGCGCCAGCAGCCAAGATGGGACTACGCAAGAGACCCAGTACTTC. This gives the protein CASSQDGTTQETQYF.